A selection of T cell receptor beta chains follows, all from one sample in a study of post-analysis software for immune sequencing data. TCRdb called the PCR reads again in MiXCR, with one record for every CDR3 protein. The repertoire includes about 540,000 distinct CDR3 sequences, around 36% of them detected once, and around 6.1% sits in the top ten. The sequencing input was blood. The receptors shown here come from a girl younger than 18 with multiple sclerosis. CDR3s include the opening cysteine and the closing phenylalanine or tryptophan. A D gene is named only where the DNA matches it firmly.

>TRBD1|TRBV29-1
CSVAGQGTYEQYF
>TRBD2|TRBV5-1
CASSLAGEGSEQYF
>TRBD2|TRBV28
CASSTSGRDNEQFF
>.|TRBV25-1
CASTTQGNEQFF
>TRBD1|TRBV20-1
CSAARDRERQPQHF
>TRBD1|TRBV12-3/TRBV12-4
CASSLVTGGTEAFF
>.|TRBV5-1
CASSSVDTRYF
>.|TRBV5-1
CASSLMDGESTDTQYF
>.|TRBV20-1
CSASKSGSTDTQYF
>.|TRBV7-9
CASSLELLNYGYTF
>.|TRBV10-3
CAISESGGETQYF
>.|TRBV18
CASSPQETTYEQYF
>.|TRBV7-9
CASSPPSGGAYYEQYF
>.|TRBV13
CASSPDGGLTQYF
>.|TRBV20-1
CSAREGKNAQETQYF
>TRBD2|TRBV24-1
CATSDYPVAGGLSNEQFF
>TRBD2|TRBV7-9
CASSPPPRGGLIGTDTQYF
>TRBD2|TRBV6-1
CASSPVKLANLWHEQYF
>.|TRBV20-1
CSARAGRGPELDNSPLHF
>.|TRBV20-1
CSARDLQTAPDNSPLHF
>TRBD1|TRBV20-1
CSASSTGGWNEQFF
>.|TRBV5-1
CASSLGAQGKETQYF